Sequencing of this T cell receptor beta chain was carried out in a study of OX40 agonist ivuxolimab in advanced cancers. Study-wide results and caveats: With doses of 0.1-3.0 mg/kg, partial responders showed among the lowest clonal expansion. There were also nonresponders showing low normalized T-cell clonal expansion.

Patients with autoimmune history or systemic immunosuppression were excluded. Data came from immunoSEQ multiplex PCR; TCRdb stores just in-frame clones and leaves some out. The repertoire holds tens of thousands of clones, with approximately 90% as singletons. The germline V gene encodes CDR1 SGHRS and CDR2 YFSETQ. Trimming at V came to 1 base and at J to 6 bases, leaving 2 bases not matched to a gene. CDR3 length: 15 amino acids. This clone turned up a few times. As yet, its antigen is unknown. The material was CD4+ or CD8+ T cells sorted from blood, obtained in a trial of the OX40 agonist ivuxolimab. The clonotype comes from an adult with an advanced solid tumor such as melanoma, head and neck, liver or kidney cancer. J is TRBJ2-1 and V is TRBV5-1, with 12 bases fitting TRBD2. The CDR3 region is CASSLTSGGINEQFF. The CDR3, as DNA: TGCGCCAGCAGCTTGACTAGCGGGGGGATCAATGAGCAGTTCTTC. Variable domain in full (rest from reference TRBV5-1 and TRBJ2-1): KAGVTQTPRYLIKTRGQQVTLSCSPISGHRSVSWYQQTPGQGLQFLFEYFSETQRNKGNFPGRFSGRQFSNSRSEMNVSTLELGDSALYLCASSLTSGGINEQFFGPGTRLTVL.